The next 26 T cell receptor beta chains were all read from a single sample in a study of T cell responses to AZD1222 COVID-19 vaccine. The table came from immunoSEQ multiplex PCR; TCRdb's copy has only in-frame clones and leaves some out. Of about 130,000 clones in the sample, roughly nine tenths are singletons; the top ten hold less than 9%. This specimen was peripheral blood, taken on day 0 of AZD1222 vaccination. These TCRs come from an adult in good health.

The chain combines TRBV20-1 with TRBJ2-3, with TRBD2 matching 9 bases. Looked up from germline, CDR1 is DFQATT and CDR2 is SNEGSKA (reference sequence). This CDR3 comprises 16 residues. With 3 bases clipped from V and 6 bases from J, the junction kept 13 bases outside the gene matches. This CDR3 is CSASAASAGGADTQYF. The DNA of the CDR3 is TGCAGTGCTAGTGCTGCCTCAGCGGGGGGCGCTGATACGCAGTATTTT.

This clone was counted between two and nine times. The chain has TRBV19 and TRBJ1-4; the match to TRBD1 covers 7 bases. The CDR3 is made up of 14 amino acids. Germline CDR1 is LNHDA and CDR2 is SQIVND (reference sequence). V lost 3 bases to trimming and J lost 7 bases; unmatched junction nucleotides: 5. The CDR3 sequence is CASSILTGPEKLFF. The CDR3 coding sequence is TGTGCCAGTAGTATCCTGACAGGGCCTGAAAAACTGTTTTTT.

The rearrangement links TRBV10-3 to TRBJ2-7; D may match TRBD1 or TRBD2 (5 bases each). The germline V and J ends were trimmed by 0 bases and 11 bases, with 20 bases remaining between them. Germline V CDR1 and CDR2: ENHRY, SYGVKD. The CDR3 covers 15 residues. The chain's CDR3 is CAISESIPREGWKYF. The DNA for the CDR3 is TGTGCCATCAGTGAGTCAATACCAAGAGAGGGGTGGAAGTACTTC.

The V call is TRBV7-3, the J call TRBJ1-2; 7 positions agree with TRBD1. Trimming cost V 5 bases and J 3 bases; bases outside gene matches: 9. Germline lookup yields CDR1 SGHTA and CDR2 FQGTGA. This CDR3 contains 15 residues. The CDR3 reads CASSLQGRSDYGYTF. CDR3 nucleotides: TGTGCCAGCAGCCTACAGGGGAGATCGGACTATGGCTACACCTTC.

J is TRBJ1-3 and V is TRBV19; no clear D. V was trimmed by 7 bases and J by 0 bases, leaving 10 bases between them. Per germline, CDR1 LNHDA and CDR2 SQIVND (reference sequence). The CDR3 covers 14 residues. The CDR3 DNA reads TGTGCCAGTACCACCTCGGTCTCTGGAAACACCATATATTTT. Its translation: CASTTSVSGNTIYF. The complete variable domain, with remaining parts taken from reference TRBV19 and TRBJ1-3, reads DGGITQSPKYLFRKEGQNVTLSCEQNLNHDAMYWYRQDPGQGLRLIYYSQIVNDFQKGDIAEGYSVSREKKESFPLTVTSAQKNPTAFYLCASTTSVSGNTIYFGEGSWLTVV.

The CDR3 protein is CASSTHRGAEAFF. The CDR3 DNA sequence: TGTGCCAGCAGCACACACAGGGGAGCTGAAGCTTTCTTT. V usage is TRBV14 and J usage is TRBJ1-1, with 7 positions matching TRBD1. This CDR3 contains 13 residues. The V segment lost 5 bases and the J segment 6 bases; nucleotides outside the gene matches: 6. CDR1 is SGHDN and CDR2 is FVKESK in the germline V gene.

The V and J genes are TRBV5-4 and TRBJ2-3; the match to TRBD1 covers 9 bases. V was clipped by 3 bases and J by 2 bases; unmatched bases: 7. Germline CDR1 reads SGHNT; CDR2 reads YYREEE (reference sequence). This CDR3 is built from 16 residues. DNA for the CDR3: TGTGCCAGCAGCTCCGTGAACAGGGGGCCCACAGATACGCAGTATTTT. The encoded protein is CASSSVNRGPTDTQYF.

The chain recombines TRBV3-1 (or the pseudogene TRBV3-2) with TRBJ2-7, with D perhaps TRBD1 (7 bases). Germline CDR1 reads LGHDT; CDR2 reads YNNKEL (reference sequence). The CDR3 loop spans 15 amino acids. Deletions cut 5 bases from V and 6 bases from J, with 20 bases between. The CDR3 bases are TGTGCCAGCAGCTTTCGAACAGGGGAGGTGGGCGAGCAGTACTTC. This encodes CASSFRTGEVGEQYF.

This clone was detected only a few times. This chain joins TRBV6-2 or TRBV6-3 and TRBJ1-1; D remains unclear. The ends were cut back, 0 bases at V and 0 bases at J, with 17 bases in the middle. The CDR3 covers 18 residues. Germline-derived CDR1 and CDR2 are MNHEY and SVGEGT. CDR3 coding DNA: TGTGCCAGCAGTTACTCGGTCTTGAACCGTCGCATGAACACTGAAGCTTTCTTT. It codes for CASSYSVLNRRMNTEAFF.

The chain recombines TRBV9 with TRBJ1-2; 9 bases match TRBD1. V shed 8 bases, J shed 2 bases, and the junction held 10 bases outside the gene matches. The length of the CDR3 is 15 residues. CDR1 and CDR2 (germline): SGDLS, YYNGEE. In nucleotides, the CDR3 is TGTGCCAGTAGTGCGGGACAGGGAGAAAACTATGGCTACACCTTC. It translates to CASSAGQGENYGYTF.

This chain connects TRBV14 to TRBJ2-7; D gene uncertain. The CDR3 spans 12 residues. The germline V and J ends were trimmed by 0 bases and 3 bases, with 3 bases remaining between them. Per the germline V gene, CDR1 is SGHDN and CDR2 is FVKESK. This chain's CDR3 is CASSQEYYEQYF. CDR3 DNA sequence: TGTGCCAGCAGCCAAGAGTACTACGAGCAGTACTTC.

CDR3 protein: CAWVAGGYTDTQYF. For the CDR3, the DNA is TGTGCCTGGGTAGCGGGGGGGTACACAGATACGCAGTATTTT. The rearrangement links TRBV30 to TRBJ2-3; TRBD2 aligns across 11 bases. The CDR3 runs 14 residues. After removal of 5 bases from V and 2 bases from J, the junction contained 3 bases not matched to a gene. From germline, CDR1 is GTSNPN and CDR2 SVGIG (reference sequence).

The chain joins TRBV5-5 to TRBJ2-3; either TRBD1 or TRBD2 may supply D (5 bases each). V was pared by 9 bases and J by 5 bases, with 22 bases between. Looked up from germline, CDR1 is SGHKS and CDR2 is YYEKEE (reference sequence). The CDR3 totals 15 residues. CDR3 protein: CATKRQGRSGDTQYF. The CDR3 DNA sequence: TGTGCCACCAAACGCCAGGGAAGAAGCGGAGATACGCAGTATTTT. Based on the CDR3 plus reference TRBV5-5 and TRBJ2-3, the full variable domain is DAGVTQSPTHLIKTRGQQVTLRCSPISGHKSVSWYQQVLGQGPQFIFQYYEKEERGRGNFPDRFSARQFPNYSSELNVNALLLGDSALYLCATKRQGRSGDTQYFGPGTRLTVL.

The chain links TRBV7-2 to TRBJ2-1; D remains unclear. The CDR3 covers 12 residues. V lost 2 bases to trimming and J lost 6 bases, with 5 bases between them. Germline V gene data show CDR1 as SGHTA and CDR2 as FQGNSA. This chain's CDR3 is CASSLYGNEQFF. The CDR3 DNA reads as TGTGCCAGCAGCTTATATGGCAATGAGCAGTTCTTC.

This rearrangement joins TRBV20-1 to TRBJ2-7; no firm D call. Between the trimmed V and J ends, which lost 3 bases and 6 bases, there was a span of 9 bases. CDR1 and CDR2 (germline): DFQATT, SNEGSKA (reference sequence). This CDR3 spans 11 amino acids. This CDR3 is CSARQAVEQYF. The DNA of the CDR3 is TGCAGTGCTAGGCAGGCCGTCGAGCAGTACTTC.

The gene calls are TRBV2 and TRBJ1-1; 9 nucleotides match TRBD1. Looked up from germline, CDR1 is SNHLY and CDR2 is FYNNEI. V was clipped by 2 bases and J by 5 bases; unmatched bases: 15. The CDR3 is 18 amino acids. The CDR3 nucleotides read TGTGCCAGCAGTGAACCCACAGGGGGCGGTTATGTGGGGACTGAAGCTTTCTTT. It specifies CASSEPTGGGYVGTEAFF.

This rearrangement joins TRBV25-1 to TRBJ1-4, with D unresolved. The CDR3 runs 13 residues. Trimming pared 4 bases from V and 2 bases from J, leaving 5 bases between. Germline V gene sequence: CDR1 MGHDK, CDR2 SYGVNS. The CDR3 region has the DNA TGTGCCAGCAGTGGGCAGACTAATGAAAAACTGTTTTTT. This encodes CASSGQTNEKLFF.

The rearrangement links TRBV21-1 to TRBJ2-1; TRBD2 is taken as the D call from the table, unchecked against the DNA. TRBV21-1 is shown as a pseudogene. The CDR3 runs to 11 residues. This CDR3 reads CASSPGREQFF. CDR3 coding DNA: TGTGCCAGCAGCCCCGGGAGGGAGCAGTTCTTC.

This clone ranks as medium-sized. The rearrangement joins TRBV7-9 to TRBJ2-3; no firm D call. Germline V gives CDR1 SEHNR, CDR2 FQNEAQ (reference sequence). V was trimmed by 5 bases and J by 5 bases, leaving 11 bases between them. This CDR3 contains 13 residues. The CDR3 protein is CASSPARGDTQYF. The CDR3 DNA reads TGTGCCAGCAGCCCGGCTAGAGGAGATACGCAGTATTTT.

The chain links TRBV27 to TRBJ1-6; 9 bases are shared with TRBD1. Germline lookup yields CDR1 MNHEY and CDR2 SMNVEV (reference sequence). Unmatched junction bases numbered 6, after V lost 7 bases and J lost 2 bases. The CDR3 runs 16 residues. CDR3 residues: CASTLDRGAYNSPLHF. DNA of the CDR3: TGTGCCAGCACCCTGGACAGGGGTGCCTATAATTCACCCCTCCACTTT.

V usage is TRBV10-3 and J usage is TRBJ1-5; D is uncertain. In germline, CDR1 is ENHRY, CDR2 SYGVKD. The length of the CDR3 is 14 residues. The V end lost 5 bases, the J end lost 1 base, and 9 bases lay between the germline ends. CDR3 DNA sequence: TGTGCCATCAGTCGGGAGGGCAGCAATCAGCCCCAGCATTTT. Amino acids: CAISREGSNQPQHF.

The chain uses TRBV24-1 and TRBJ2-3, with a possible D match to TRBD2 (5 bases). Per the germline V gene, CDR1 is KGHDR and CDR2 is SFDVKD. Trimming shortened V by 7 bases and J by 4 bases, and 5 bases separated the two germline ends. The CDR3 covers 11 residues. The CDR3 sequence: CATRLADTQYF. CDR3 bases: TGTGCCACCAGACTAGCAGATACGCAGTATTTT.

The chain recombines TRBV5-1 with TRBJ2-1, with 11 bases fitting TRBD2. The germline gives CDR1 SGHRS, CDR2 YFSETQ. The CDR3 consists of 18 residues. The ends lost 1 base at V and 8 bases at J; junction bases unmatched: 14. The CDR3 loop is CASSLRRLAGGFKDEQFF. The DNA for the CDR3 is TGCGCCAGCAGCTTGAGGCGCCTAGCGGGGGGTTTTAAAGATGAGCAGTTCTTC.

V is TRBV7-9 and J is TRBJ1-1; the match to TRBD1 covers 9 bases. The V gene end was trimmed by 4 bases and the J gene end by 10 bases; junction bases not matched to a gene: 7. Germline-derived CDR1 and CDR2 are SEHNR and FQNEAQ (reference sequence). The CDR3 totals 13 residues. The CDR3 loop reads CASSSGTGYSAFF. In DNA, the CDR3 is TGTGCCAGCAGCTCCGGGACAGGGTACTCAGCTTTCTTT.

In its sample, this clone was seen once. The chain carries TRBV4-3 and TRBJ1-2, with TRBD1 matching over 8 bases. With V trimmed by 3 bases and J by 8 bases, 8 bases remained unmatched. The CDR3 sequence is 14 residues long. Germline loops: CDR1 LGHNA, CDR2 YSLEER. The chain's CDR3 is CASSQQGQAGGYTF. The CDR3 DNA sequence: TGCGCCAGCAGCCAGCAGGGACAGGCGGGCGGCTACACCTTC.

V gene TRBV9 combines with J gene TRBJ2-2, with 11 bases matching TRBD1. V was pared by 4 bases and J by 6 bases, with 5 bases of the junction left unmatched. This CDR3 region has 15 residues. CDR1 and CDR2 (germline): SGDLS, YYNGEE. CDR3 protein: CASSLRDRGSGELFF. In nucleotides, the CDR3 is TGTGCCAGCAGCCTCAGGGACAGGGGGTCCGGGGAGCTGTTTTTT.